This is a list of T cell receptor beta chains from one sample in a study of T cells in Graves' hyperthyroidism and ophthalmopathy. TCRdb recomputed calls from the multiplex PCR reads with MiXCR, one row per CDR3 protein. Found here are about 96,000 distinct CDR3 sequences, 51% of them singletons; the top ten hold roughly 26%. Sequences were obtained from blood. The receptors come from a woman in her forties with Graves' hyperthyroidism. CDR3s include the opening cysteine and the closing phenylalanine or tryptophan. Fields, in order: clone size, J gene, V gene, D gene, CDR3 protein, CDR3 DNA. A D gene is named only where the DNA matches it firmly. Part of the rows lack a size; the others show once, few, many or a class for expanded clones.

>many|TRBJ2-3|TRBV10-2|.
CASAEAGRTDTQYF
TGCGCCAGCGCCGAGGCAGGGCGCACAGATACGCAGTATTTT
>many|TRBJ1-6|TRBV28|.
CASSTGGRGSPLHF
TGTGCCAGCAGCACCGGGGGGCGCGGTTCACCCCTCCACTTT
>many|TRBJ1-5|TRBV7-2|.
CASNTHQGSNQPQHF
TGTGCCAGCAACACGCATCAGGGCAGCAATCAGCCCCAGCATTTT
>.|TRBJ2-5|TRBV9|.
CASRGEGGDREETQYF
TGTGCCAGCAGAGGTGAAGGGGGGGACCGAGAAGAGACCCAGTACTTC
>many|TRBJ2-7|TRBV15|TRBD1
CATSIRTGKYEQYF
TGTGCCACCAGCATCCGGACAGGGAAGTACGAGCAGTACTTC
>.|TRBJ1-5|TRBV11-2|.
CASGGGNQPQHF
TGTGCCAGCGGGGGGGGCAATCAGCCCCAGCATTTT
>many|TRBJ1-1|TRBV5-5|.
CASSLAGTVNTEAFF
TGTGCCAGCAGCTTGGCCGGAACCGTGAACACTGAAGCTTTCTTT
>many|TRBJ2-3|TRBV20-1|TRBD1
CSAAYRDRVGTQYF
TGCAGTGCAGCATACCGGGACAGGGTGGGTACGCAGTATTTT
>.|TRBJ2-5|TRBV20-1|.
CSASMGGGETQYF
TGCAGTGCCAGCATGGGCGGTGGGGAGACCCAGTACTTC
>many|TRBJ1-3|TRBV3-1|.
CASSQAVAGNTIYF
TGTGCCAGCAGCCAAGCAGTAGCCGGAAACACCATATATTTT
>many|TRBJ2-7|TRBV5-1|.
CASSLQARVVEQYF
TGCGCCAGCAGCTTGCAGGCCAGGGTAGTCGAGCAGTACTTC
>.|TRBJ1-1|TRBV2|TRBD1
CASRAGTAEAFF
TGTGCCAGCAGAGCCGGGACAGCTGAAGCTTTCTTT
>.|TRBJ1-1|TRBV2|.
CASSGGRYTEAFF
TGTGCCAGCAGTGGGGGCAGATACACTGAAGCTTTCTTT
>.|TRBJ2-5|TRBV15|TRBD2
CATSPPTSGARETQYF
TGTGCCACCAGCCCGCCGACTAGCGGGGCCAGGGAGACCCAGTACTTC
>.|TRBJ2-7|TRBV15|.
CATSRVSYEQYF
TGTGCCACCAGCAGGGTCTCCTACGAGCAGTACTTC
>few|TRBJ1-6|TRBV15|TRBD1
CATSRDGQGDSPLHF
TGTGCCACCAGCAGAGATGGACAGGGCGATTCACCCCTCCACTTT
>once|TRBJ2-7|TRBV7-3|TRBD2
CASSPVSGSYEQYF
TGTGCCAGCAGCCCGGTTAGCGGGAGTTACGAGCAGTACTTC
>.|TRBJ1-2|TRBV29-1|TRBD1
CSLQGVGYGYTF
TGCAGCCTACAGGGGGTTGGGTATGGCTACACCTTC
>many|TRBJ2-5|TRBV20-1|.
CSARGGLARGQETQYF
TGCAGTGCTAGGGGGGGGCTAGCGAGGGGGCAAGAGACCCAGTACTTC
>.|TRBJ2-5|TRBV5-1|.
CASSLASSRRWETQYF
TGCGCCAGCAGCTTGGCCTCTAGCAGGCGATGGGAGACCCAGTACTTC
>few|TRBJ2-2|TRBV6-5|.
CASCAGSGNTGELFF
TGTGCCAGCTGCGCAGGTAGCGGGAACACCGGGGAGCTGTTTTTT
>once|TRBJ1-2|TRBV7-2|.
CASSLSLYDGEGDGYTF
TGTGCCAGCAGTTTATCCTTATATGACGGGGAAGGAGATGGCTACACCTTC
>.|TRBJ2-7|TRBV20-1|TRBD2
CSATPPLLAGEDQYF
TGCAGTGCTACCCCCCCGTTACTAGCGGGAGAAGACCAGTACTTC
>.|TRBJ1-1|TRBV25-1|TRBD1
CASSLYRGPHTEAFF
TGTGCCAGCAGTTTATACAGGGGCCCCCACACTGAAGCTTTCTTT
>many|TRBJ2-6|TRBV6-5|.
CASSGGDTGANVLTF
TGTGCCAGCAGTGGGGGAGACACTGGGGCCAACGTCCTGACTTTC
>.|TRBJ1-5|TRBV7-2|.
CASSLGGGPQGNQPQHF
TGTGCCAGCAGCTTAGGAGGGGGGCCACAAGGCAATCAGCCCCAGCATTTT
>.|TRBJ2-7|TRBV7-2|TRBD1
CAWDRGASYEQYF
TGTGCCTGGGACAGGGGCGCCTCCTACGAGCAGTACTTC
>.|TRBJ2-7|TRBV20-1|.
CSASKGGGSYEQYF
TGCAGTGCTAGTAAGGGGGGCGGGAGCTACGAGCAGTACTTC
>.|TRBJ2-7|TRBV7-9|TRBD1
CASSGTGGLEQYF
TGCGCCAGCAGCGGGACAGGGGGCCTCGAGCAGTACTTC
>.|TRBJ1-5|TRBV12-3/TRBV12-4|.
CASSPGVGGSNQPQHF
TGTGCCAGCAGTCCAGGGGTGGGAGGCAGCAATCAGCCCCAGCATTTT
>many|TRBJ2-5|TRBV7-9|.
CASSSAGSQETQYF
TGTGCCAGCAGTTCGGCGGGGAGCCAAGAGACCCAGTACTTC
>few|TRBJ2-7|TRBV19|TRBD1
CASSIVQGTYEQYF
TGTGCCAGTAGTATTGTACAGGGGACCTACGAGCAGTACTTC
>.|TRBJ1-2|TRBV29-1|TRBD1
CSVTGLTGYGYGYTF
TGCAGCGTTACGGGACTGACAGGGTACGGCTATGGCTACACCTTC
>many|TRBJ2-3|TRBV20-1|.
CSAKGDTQYF
TGCAGTGCCAAGGGAGATACGCAGTATTTT
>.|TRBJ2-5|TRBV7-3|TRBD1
CASSSDREETQYF
TGTGCCAGCAGTTCGGACAGGGAAGAGACCCAGTACTTC
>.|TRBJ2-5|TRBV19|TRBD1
CASSATGGGKTQYF
TGTGCCAGTAGTGCGACAGGGGGCGGGAAGACCCAGTACTTC
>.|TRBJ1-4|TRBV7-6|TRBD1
CASSLRRQGANEKLFF
TGTGCCAGCAGCTTAAGAAGACAGGGAGCTAACGAAAAACTGTTTTTT
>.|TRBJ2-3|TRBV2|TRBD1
CASRAGTVGEAGTQYF
TGTGCCAGCAGAGCCGGGACAGTGGGAGAGGCAGGTACGCAGTATTTT
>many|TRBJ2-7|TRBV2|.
CASSELHSPYEQYF
TGTGCCAGCAGTGAATTACATTCCCCCTACGAGCAGTACTTC
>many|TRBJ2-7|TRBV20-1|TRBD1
CSASGGTGGPYEQYF
TGCAGTGCTAGCGGAGGGACAGGGGGCCCGTACGAGCAGTACTTC